Listed here are 30 T cell receptor beta chains from one sample, sequenced in a study of graft-versus-host responses after intestinal transplantation. Profiled with immunoSEQ multiplex PCR; TCRdb holds only in-frame clones, not every one. There are around 100,000 clones in the sample; about 92% occur only once, and 0.23% lies in the top ten. Their antigen targets remain unknown. Specimen: unstimulated CD4+ T cells sorted from spleen or lymph node cells, collected before transplant. These receptor sequences come from a human donor who was the organ donor for an intestinal transplant.

This chain joins TRBV19 and TRBJ2-5, with D tentatively TRBD1 (5 bases). The CDR3 totals 15 residues. Germline CDR1 reads LNHDA; CDR2 reads SQIVND (reference sequence). V lost 3 bases and J lost 2, with 13 bases in between. The CDR3 DNA follows: TGTGCCAGTAGTATTTTCAAGGGGCAGCAAGAGACCCAGTACTTC. It specifies CASSIFKGQQETQYF.

This chain joins TRBV7-8 and TRBJ1-2; D is possibly TRBD1 (5 bases). V shed 4 bases and J shed 3 bases, with 9 bases lying between them. Looked up from germline, CDR1 is SGHVS and CDR2 is FQNEAQ. CDR3 length: 13 amino acids. This CDR3 is CASSSTAYYGYTF. The CDR3 bases are TGTGCCAGCAGCTCGACAGCCTACTATGGCTACACCTTC.

The gene calls are TRBV19 and TRBJ2-7; TRBD2 might be the D (6 bases). Trimming stripped 2 bases from V and 5 bases from J, with 13 bases between. From germline, CDR1 is LNHDA and CDR2 SQIVND (reference sequence). This CDR3 has 14 residues. The CDR3 reads CASSISEGFDEQYF. CDR3 in DNA: TGTGCCAGTAGTATATCGGAGGGTTTCGACGAGCAGTACTTC.

The rearrangement links TRBV6-6 to TRBJ2-3; 7 nucleotides line up with TRBD2. The V segment lost 7 bases and the J segment 2 bases; nucleotides outside the gene matches: 6. CDR1 and CDR2 from the germline V gene are MNHNY and SVGAGI (reference sequence). The length of the CDR3 is 14 residues. The CDR3 DNA sequence: TGTGCCAGCATACGGGGGAGGGCCACAGATACGCAGTATTTT. This translates into CASIRGRATDTQYF.

V is TRBV23-1 and J is TRBJ1-3, with 10 bases matching TRBD1. TRBV23-1 is sorted into the ORF group, with uncertain function. V gave up 4 bases and J gave up 4 bases; unmatched junction bases: 10. The CDR3 runs to 17 residues. Here the CDR3 DNA reads TGCGCCAGCAGTCTCCACGGCCGGGACAGGGGAGGAAACACCATATATTTT. It specifies CASSLHGRDRGGNTIYF.

V gene TRBV20-1 combines with J gene TRBJ2-1; unclear D gene. The germline V and J ends were trimmed by 6 bases and 7 bases, with 10 bases remaining between them. Germline V gene lookup returns CDR1 DFQATT and CDR2 SNEGSKA (reference sequence). This CDR3 is built from 11 residues. CDR3: CSARLGNEQFF. For the CDR3, the DNA is TGCAGTGCACGACTCGGGAATGAGCAGTTCTTC.

This rearrangement joins TRBV7-3 to TRBJ2-5; maybe TRBD2 (5 bases). Germline values: CDR1 SGHTA, CDR2 FQGTGA. The CDR3 extends over 13 amino acids. V lost 6 bases, J lost 3 bases, and 11 bases lay in between. The CDR3 nucleotides are TGTGCCAGCAGTAGAGGGATAGAAGAGACCCAGTACTTC. It is translated as CASSRGIEETQYF.

The genes are TRBV29-1 and TRBJ2-3, with 8 nucleotides matching TRBD2. V was clipped by 7 bases and J by 1 base; unmatched bases: 1. The germline V gene encodes CDR1 SQVTM and CDR2 ANQGSEA. The CDR3 contains 12 residues. The CDR3 reads CSGREGTDTQYF. The CDR3 DNA sequence: TGCAGCGGGCGGGAGGGCACAGATACGCAGTATTTT.

The rearrangement joins TRBV6-1 to TRBJ2-7, with D perhaps TRBD2 (6 bases). The ends were cut back, 6 bases at V and 2 bases at J, with 14 bases in the middle. CDR1 and CDR2 from the germline V gene are MNHNS and SASEGT. The CDR3 consists of 14 residues. The CDR3 loop reads CASRGAGGAYEQYF. The CDR3 DNA reads TGTGCCAGCAGGGGAGCGGGTGGGGCCTACGAGCAGTACTTC.

The chain uses TRBV6-6 and TRBJ1-1; tentative D call: TRBD1 (6 bases). V was clipped by 2 bases and J by 4 bases, with 14 bases between them. CDR1 is MNHNY and CDR2 is SVGAGI in the germline V gene (reference sequence). This CDR3 contains 15 residues. As DNA, the CDR3 is TGTGCCAGCAGTTACCCCCAGGGGCAAGGCACTGAAGCTTTCTTT. As protein: CASSYPQGQGTEAFF.

The V call is TRBV2, the J call TRBJ2-3, with 10 bases aligning to TRBD2. J was trimmed by 1 base and V by 8 bases; bases with no gene match: 0. The CDR3 has 13 residues. CDR1 and CDR2 (germline): SNHLY, FYNNEI. This CDR3 reads CASGLAGTDTQYF. In DNA, the CDR3 is TGTGCCAGCGGACTAGCGGGCACAGATACGCAGTATTTT.

V usage is TRBV2 and J usage is TRBJ2-2; TRBD1 matches at 9 bases. CDR3 length equals 16 residues. V lost 7 bases and J lost 8; bases outside the gene matches: 14. From germline, CDR1 is SNHLY and CDR2 FYNNEI. Here the CDR3 reads CASIRDREGPWGELFF. The CDR3, as DNA: TGTGCCAGCATCAGGGACAGGGAGGGACCGTGGGGGGAGCTGTTTTTT.

The chain recombines TRBV6-1 with TRBJ2-7, with D possibly TRBD2 on 6 matching bases. Germline V gives CDR1 MNHNS, CDR2 SASEGT. This CDR3 is 14 amino acids long. Trimming removed 6 bases from V and 2 bases from J, with 14 bases in between. The CDR3 is CASSKEGGPYEQYF. The CDR3 DNA reads as TGTGCCAGCAGCAAGGAGGGCGGGCCCTACGAGCAGTACTTC.

The chain has TRBV10-3 and TRBJ2-7; maybe TRBD1 (6 bases). The germline gives CDR1 ENHRY, CDR2 SYGVKD. The V gene lost 6 bases and the J gene lost 7 bases, with 22 bases spanning the gap. The CDR3 is 15 amino acids. The CDR3 region has the DNA TGTGCCATCAGGGAAGAGGGCAGGGGCCTAGGAGAGCAGTACTTC. Encoded protein: CAIREEGRGLGEQYF.

J is TRBJ2-6 and V is TRBV7-2, with D perhaps TRBD2 (5 bases). Germline CDR1 SGHTA, CDR2 FQGNSA. CDR3 size: 19 residues. V shed 5 bases and J shed 0 bases, with 20 bases lying between them. This CDR3 reads CASSPRGRPGSSGANVLTF. CDR3 sequence (DNA): TGTGCCAGCAGCCCTCGAGGACGTCCGGGAAGCTCTGGGGCCAACGTCCTGACTTTC.

The chain has TRBV9 and TRBJ2-7, with 11 bases lining up with TRBD2. This CDR3 has 17 amino acids. V trimming: 2 bases; J trimming: 4 bases; junction bases outside the gene matches: 11. Per germline, CDR1 SGDLS and CDR2 YYNGEE. CDR3 in DNA: TGTGCCAGCAGCGTGAGACCAACTAGCGGGAGATCTTACGAGCAGTACTTC. Protein: CASSVRPTSGRSYEQYF.

This chain links TRBV30 with TRBJ2-5, with 7 nucleotides matching TRBD1. The J segment lost 5 bases and the V segment lost 2 bases, leaving 14 bases of the junction unmatched. Germline V gene lookup returns CDR1 GTSNPN and CDR2 SVGIG (reference sequence). The CDR3 length is 16 residues. The CDR3 sequence is CAWSTPPTGDGETQYF. CDR3 DNA sequence: TGTGCCTGGAGTACCCCGCCTACAGGGGACGGGGAGACCCAGTACTTC.

The J gene is TRBJ1-5, the V gene TRBV28; TRBD1 might be the D (5 bases). CDR1 MDHEN and CDR2 SYDVKM come from the germline V gene. The germline V and J ends were trimmed by 5 bases and 1 base, with 12 bases remaining between them. This CDR3 region has 15 residues. The CDR3 loop reads CASSPPGRSNQPQHF. As DNA, the CDR3 is TGTGCCAGCAGTCCCCCGGGACGGAGCAATCAGCCCCAGCATTTT.

The rearrangement joins TRBV6-6 to TRBJ1-1; D unresolved. The CDR3 is 11 residues long. Looked up from germline, CDR1 is MNHNY and CDR2 is SVGAGI (reference sequence). V lost 8 bases to trimming and J lost 11 bases, with 15 bases between them. The CDR3 loop is CASLRGGRAFF. Here the CDR3 DNA reads TGTGCCAGCCTTCGGGGTGGGCGGGCTTTCTTT.

The CDR3 sequence: CASRTLAGRYEQYF. In nucleotides, the CDR3 is TGTGCCAGCCGCACGTTAGCGGGACGGTACGAGCAGTACTTC. This chain connects TRBV21-1 to TRBJ2-7; the table's D call of TRBD2 was not tested on the DNA. TRBV21-1 is a pseudogene segment. The CDR3 spans 14 residues.

On this clone: The junction departs from the called germline gene at one end, perhaps through a read error. V and J are TRBV7-7 and TRBJ2-6, with D unclear. CDR3 length equals 16 residues. In germline, CDR1 is SSHAT, CDR2 FNYEAQ (reference sequence). CDR3 amino acids: CASSFIQPSGANVLTF. The CDR3, as DNA: TGTGCTAGCAGCTTCATACAGCCCTCTGGGGCCAACGTCCTGACTTTC.

The V and J genes are TRBV19 and TRBJ2-2; unclear D gene. Germline assignment: CDR1 LNHDA and CDR2 SQIVND (reference sequence). Trimming took 10 bases from V and 3 from J, leaving 21 bases between them. The CDR3 runs to 16 residues. CDR3 nucleotide sequence: TGTGCCATAAAGAACAGCGCGCCAGGAGACACCGGGGAGCTGTTTTTT. This codes for CAIKNSAPGDTGELFF. Full variable domain (missing parts from reference TRBV19 and TRBJ2-2): DGGITQSPKYLFRKEGQNVTLSCEQNLNHDAMYWYRQDPGQGLRLIYYSQIVNDFQKGDIAEGYSVSREKKESFPLTVTSAQKNPTAFYLCAIKNSAPGDTGELFFGEGSRLTVL.

This chain connects TRBV30 to TRBJ2-1; D possibly matches TRBD1 or TRBD2 (7 bases each). The germline CDR1 and CDR2 sequences are GTSNPN and SVGIG (reference sequence). Between the trimmed V and J ends, which lost 0 bases and 7 bases, there was a span of 22 bases. This CDR3 contains 17 residues. The CDR3 loop is CAWSVQRVTGRGNEQFF. CDR3 nucleotides: TGTGCCTGGAGTGTACAAAGGGTGACAGGGCGGGGGAATGAGCAGTTCTTC. Together with reference TRBV30 and TRBJ2-1, the CDR3 gives the full variable domain: SQTIHQWPATLVQPVGSPLSLECTVEGTSNPNLYWYRQAAGRGLQLLFYSVGIGQISSEVPQNLSASRPQDRQFILSSKKLLLSDSGFYLCAWSVQRVTGRGNEQFFGPGTRLTVL.

This clone has just one count. The rearrangement links TRBV25-1 to TRBJ1-5; D is unresolved. This CDR3 comprises 13 residues. CDR1 and CDR2 from the germline V gene are MGHDK and SYGVNS. With 5 bases removed from V and 5 bases from J, the gap between germline ends came to 10 bases. The DNA of the CDR3 is TGTGCCAGCAGTATCGGCGGGGATCAGCCCCAGCATTTT. This codes for CASSIGGDQPQHF. The whole variable domain, filled in from reference TRBV25-1 and TRBJ1-5, reads EADIYQTPRYLVIGTGKKITLECSQTMGHDKMYWYQQDPGMELHLIHYSYGVNSTEKGDLSSESTVSRIRTEHFPLTLESARPSHTSQYLCASSIGGDQPQHFGDGTRLSIL.

The chain uses TRBV6-5 and TRBJ1-5; possible D gene TRBD1, 5 bases. Germline CDR1 MNHEY, CDR2 SVGAGI. This CDR3 spans 14 amino acids. The V end was cut by 6 bases, the J end by 2 bases, with 11 bases between. The CDR3 sequence is CASSRLGGNQPQHF. CDR3 nucleotides: TGTGCCAGCAGCCGTTTAGGGGGCAATCAGCCCCAGCATTTT.

In DNA, the CDR3 is TGTGCCAGCGAAGCAGGGGTGAACACTGAAGCTTTCTTT. The encoded protein is CASEAGVNTEAFF. The genes are TRBV6-4 and TRBJ1-1; a weak D match, TRBD1 (6 bases). Germline V gene lookup returns CDR1 MRHNA and CDR2 SNTAGT. The CDR3 is 13 amino acids. V dropped 8 bases and J dropped 0 bases, with 10 bases sitting between them.

The V call is TRBV28, the J call TRBJ1-1, with D hard to call. This CDR3 comprises 13 residues. V dropped 2 bases and J dropped 7 bases, with 11 bases sitting between them. Germline assignment: CDR1 MDHEN and CDR2 SYDVKM. The CDR3 loop is CASSLPGDYEAFF. CDR3 DNA: TGTGCCAGCAGTTTACCAGGCGACTATGAAGCTTTCTTT.

J is TRBJ1-4 and V is TRBV5-4; D uncertain. The germline CDR1 and CDR2 sequences are SGHNT and YYREEE (reference sequence). The CDR3 is made up of 14 amino acids. Trimming pared 1 base from V and 4 bases from J, leaving 8 bases between. The CDR3: CASSLKDGNEKLFF. The CDR3, as DNA: TGTGCCAGCAGCTTGAAGGACGGTAATGAAAAACTGTTTTTT.

CDR3 in DNA: TGTGCCACCGCGAGTATGGGGGACAATGAGCAGTTCTTC. This translates into CATASMGDNEQFF. The chain carries TRBV15 and TRBJ2-1, with D tentatively TRBD1 or TRBD2 (5 bases each). The germline V gene has CDR1 LNHNV and CDR2 YYDKDF (reference sequence). Trimming cost V 8 bases and J 5 bases, with 13 bases left between them. This CDR3 comprises 13 residues.

CDR3: CASSLDSGRVAEQYF. The CDR3 coding sequence is TGTGCCAGCAGCTTGGATTCGGGCAGGGTGGCCGAGCAGTACTTC. The chain recombines TRBV5-4 with TRBJ2-7, with a tentative D call TRBD1 (5 bases). V was trimmed by 0 bases and J by 6 bases, leaving 16 bases between them. Germline CDR1 and CDR2: SGHNT and YYREEE (reference sequence). The CDR3 is made up of 15 amino acids. Based on the CDR3 plus reference TRBV5-4 and TRBJ2-7, the full variable domain is ETGVTQSPTHLIKTRGQQVTLRCSSQSGHNTVSWYQQALGQGPQFIFQYYREEENGRGNFPPRFSGLQFPNYSSELNVNALELDDSALYLCASSLDSGRVAEQYFGPGTRLTVT.